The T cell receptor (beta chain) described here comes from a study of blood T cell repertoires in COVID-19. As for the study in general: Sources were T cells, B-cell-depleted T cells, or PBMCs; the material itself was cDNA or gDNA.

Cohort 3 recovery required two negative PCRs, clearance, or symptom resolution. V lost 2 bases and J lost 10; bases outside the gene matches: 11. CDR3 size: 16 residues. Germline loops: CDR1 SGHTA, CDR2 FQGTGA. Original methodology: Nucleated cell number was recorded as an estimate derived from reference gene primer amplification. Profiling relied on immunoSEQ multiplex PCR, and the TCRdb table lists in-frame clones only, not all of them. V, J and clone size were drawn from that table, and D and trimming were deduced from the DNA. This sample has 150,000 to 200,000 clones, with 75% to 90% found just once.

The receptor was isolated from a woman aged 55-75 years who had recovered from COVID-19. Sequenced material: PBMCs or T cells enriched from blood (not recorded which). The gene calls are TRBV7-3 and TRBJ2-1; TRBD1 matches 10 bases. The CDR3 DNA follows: TGTGCCAGCAGCTTATCGGCGACAGGGGGCCTTGGCGAGCAGTTCTTC. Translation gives CASSLSATGGLGEQFF.